Following are 4 T cell receptor beta chains from one sample sequenced in a study of T cells in Graves' hyperthyroidism and ophthalmopathy (dated by TCRdb to 2018 to 2020). Receptor libraries were prepared by multiplex PCR. Sequencing was carried out with an Illumina HiSeq 2000. The TCR beta CDR3 regions were amplified from RNA transcripts. A first-round RT-PCR of the TCR CDR3 used the HTBI primer set with the Qiagen OneStep RT-PCR kit. The public reads were reanalyzed by TCRdb: fastp trimming at Q25, MiXCR alignment, in-frame beta chains only. Entries that share a CDR3 protein sequence are merged under the most common genes and DNA. The sample table records about 200,000 distinct CDR3 sequences; about 18% of these occur just once. The ten top clones hold 35% to 50% of the sample. Sequences were obtained from blood. The origin of the receptors is a man aged 35-49 years with Graves' hyperthyroidism.

Many counts were recorded for this clonotype. The chain combines TRBV11-2 with TRBJ1-1; 9 nucleotides agree with TRBD1. Germline V lookup: CDR1 SGHAT, CDR2 FQNNGV. Trimming at V came to 4 bases and at J to 7 bases, leaving 4 bases not matched to a gene. The CDR3 is made up of 13 amino acids. The CDR3 nucleotides read TGTGCCAGCAGCTCTAGGGGACAGGGTGAAGCTTTCTTT. Amino acids: CASSSRGQGEAFF.

The sample holds many counts of this clonotype. The chain couples TRBV12-3 or TRBV12-4 to TRBJ2-5, with 7 bases that match TRBD2. V shed 1 base and J 5 bases; nucleotides not matched to a gene: 4. This CDR3 comprises 14 residues. The CDR3 region is CASSLEAGVETQYF. The CDR3 nucleotides read TGTGCCAGCAGTTTAGAGGCGGGGGTCGAGACCCAGTACTTC.

This clonotype has a count of ten or more. The CDR3 reads CSPKKRSPPSSYEQYF. In DNA, the CDR3 is TGCAGTCCCAAGAAAAGGTCCCCTCCTTCCTCCTACGAGCAGTACTTC. The chain combines TRBV20-1 with TRBJ2-7; D unclear. V lost 8 bases to trimming and J lost 0 bases, with 23 bases between them. The germline V gene encodes CDR1 DFQATT and CDR2 SNEGSKA (reference sequence). There are 16 residues in the CDR3.

This clonotype was seen many times. The chain recombines TRBV5-6 with TRBJ2-5, with TRBD2 matching 8 bases. Per germline, CDR1 SGHDT and CDR2 YYEEEE. Unmatched junction bases numbered 5, after V lost 3 bases and J lost 4 bases. The CDR3 totals 14 residues. The CDR3: CASSSAGGSETQYF. Here the CDR3 DNA reads TGTGCCAGCAGCTCGGCGGGGGGATCAGAGACCCAGTACTTC.